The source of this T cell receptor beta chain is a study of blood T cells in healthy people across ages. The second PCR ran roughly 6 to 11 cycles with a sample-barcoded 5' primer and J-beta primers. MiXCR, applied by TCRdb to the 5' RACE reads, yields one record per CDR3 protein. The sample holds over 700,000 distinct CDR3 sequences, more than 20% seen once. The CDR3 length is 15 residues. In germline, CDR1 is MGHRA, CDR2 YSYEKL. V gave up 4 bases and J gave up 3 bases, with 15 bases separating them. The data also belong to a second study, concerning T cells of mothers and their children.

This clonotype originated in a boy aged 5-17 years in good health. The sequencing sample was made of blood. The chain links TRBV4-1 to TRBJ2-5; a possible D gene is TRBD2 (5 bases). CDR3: CASSREFGGEETQYF. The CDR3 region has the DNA TGCGCCAGCAGCCGGGAGTTTGGCGGTGAAGAGACCCAGTACTTC.